This T cell receptor beta chain was found in a study of OX40 agonist ivuxolimab in advanced cancers. As for the study in general: Dose-escalation patients were diagnosed with hepatocellular carcinoma, melanoma, renal cell cancer or head and neck cancer. One patient with hepatocellular carcinoma and two with cutaneous melanoma, three in all, had partial responses.

The method was immunoSEQ multiplex PCR; TCRdb's version includes in-frame clones alone and lacks a portion of them. The profile covers approximately 72,000 clones, with around nine tenths appearing a single time and approximately 0.86% taken by the ten largest. Sequenced here: CD4+ or CD8+ T cells sorted from blood, sampled in a trial of the OX40 agonist ivuxolimab. The clonotype originates from an adult with an advanced solid tumor such as melanoma, head and neck, liver or kidney cancer.

The CDR3 DNA reads TGTGCCAGCAGTGTTCACTGGGATACGCAGTATTTT. It yields the protein CASSVHWDTQYF. The chain combines TRBV6-1 with TRBJ2-3; D is unclear. The V and J ends lost 4 bases and 6 bases respectively, with 8 bases between them. Germline CDR1 and CDR2: MNHNS and SASEGT. CDR3 length: 12 amino acids.